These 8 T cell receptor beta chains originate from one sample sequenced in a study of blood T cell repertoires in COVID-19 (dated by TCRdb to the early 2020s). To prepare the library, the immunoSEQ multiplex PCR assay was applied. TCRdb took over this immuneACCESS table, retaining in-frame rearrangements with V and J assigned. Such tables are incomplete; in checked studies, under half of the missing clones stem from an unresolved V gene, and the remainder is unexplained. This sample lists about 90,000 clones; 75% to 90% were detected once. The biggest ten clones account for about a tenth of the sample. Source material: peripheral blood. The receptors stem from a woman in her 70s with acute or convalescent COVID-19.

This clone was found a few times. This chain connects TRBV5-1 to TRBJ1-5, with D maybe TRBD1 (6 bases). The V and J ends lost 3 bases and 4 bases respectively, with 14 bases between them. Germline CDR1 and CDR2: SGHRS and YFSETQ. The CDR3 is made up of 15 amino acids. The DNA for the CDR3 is TGCGCCAGCAGCTGGGAAGGGGGTAGGAATCAGCCCCAGCATTTT. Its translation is CASSWEGGRNQPQHF.

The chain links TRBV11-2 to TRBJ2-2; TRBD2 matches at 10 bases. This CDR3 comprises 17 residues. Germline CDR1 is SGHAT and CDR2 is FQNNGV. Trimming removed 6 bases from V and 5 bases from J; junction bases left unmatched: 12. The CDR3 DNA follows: TGTGCCAGCAGGTTGGATAGCGGGAGGCTGGGAACCGGGGAGCTGTTTTTT. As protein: CASRLDSGRLGTGELFF.

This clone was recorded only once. The CDR3 sequence: CASSLGLAGISYNEQFF. The CDR3 nucleotides are TGTGCCAGCAGTCTCGGACTAGCGGGGATCTCCTACAATGAGCAGTTCTTC. This chain joins TRBV6-6 and TRBJ2-1; 12 bases align to TRBD2. Per the germline V gene, CDR1 is MNHNY and CDR2 is SVGAGI (reference sequence). This CDR3 has 17 residues. V was clipped by 5 bases and J by 0 bases; unmatched bases: 5.

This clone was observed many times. The CDR3 nucleotides read TGTGCCAGCAGGAGCGGAACAGATACGCAGTATTTT. It is translated as CASRSGTDTQYF. The chain carries TRBV7-2 and TRBJ2-3; D might be TRBD2 (5 bases). Per the germline V gene, CDR1 is SGHTA and CDR2 is FQGNSA. There are 12 residues in the CDR3. V lost 6 bases and J 3 bases, leaving 7 bases between the germline ends.

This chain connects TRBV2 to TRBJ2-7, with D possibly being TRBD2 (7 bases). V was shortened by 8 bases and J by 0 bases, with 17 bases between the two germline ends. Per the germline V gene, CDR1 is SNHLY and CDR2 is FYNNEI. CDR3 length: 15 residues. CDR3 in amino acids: CASGVGGGASYEQYF. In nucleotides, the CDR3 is TGTGCCAGCGGAGTGGGGGGGGGCGCCTCCTACGAGCAGTACTTC.

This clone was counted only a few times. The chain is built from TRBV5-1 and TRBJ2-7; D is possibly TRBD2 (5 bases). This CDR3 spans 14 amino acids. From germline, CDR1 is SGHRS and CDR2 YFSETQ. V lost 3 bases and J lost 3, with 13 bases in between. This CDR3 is CASSSRGNLYEQYF. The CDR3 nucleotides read TGCGCCAGCAGCTCCCGGGGTAATCTCTACGAGCAGTACTTC.

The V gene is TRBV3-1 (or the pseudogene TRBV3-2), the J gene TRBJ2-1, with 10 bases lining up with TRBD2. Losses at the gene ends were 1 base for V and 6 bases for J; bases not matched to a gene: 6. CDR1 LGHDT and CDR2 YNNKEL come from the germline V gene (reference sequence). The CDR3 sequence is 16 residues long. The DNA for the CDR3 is TGTGCCAGCAGCCAAGGGCTAGCGGGAGAGGGCAATGAGCAGTTCTTC. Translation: CASSQGLAGEGNEQFF.

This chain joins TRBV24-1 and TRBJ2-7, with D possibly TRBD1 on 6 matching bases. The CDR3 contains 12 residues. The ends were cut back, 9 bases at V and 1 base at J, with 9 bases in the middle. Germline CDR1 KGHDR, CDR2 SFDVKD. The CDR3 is CATFGQSYEQYF. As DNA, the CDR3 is TGTGCCACCTTTGGACAGTCCTACGAGCAGTACTTC.